A selection of T cell receptor beta chains follows, all from one sample in a study of CD4 T cells in relation to SARS-CoV-2 and coronaviruses. These receptors have no identified antigens. TCRdb's copy holds only in-frame clones and misses some; the assay was immunoSEQ multiplex PCR. The table includes some 45,000 clones, approximately 80% detected once. Sequencing was carried out using naive CD4+ T cells from PBMCs, cultured in vitro. Source of these receptors: an adult with COVID-19. The CDR3 runs from the conserved cysteine through the conserved F or W. A D gene is named only where the DNA matches it firmly. For some rows the clone size is stated as once, few or many, or as a class when expanded; others skip it.

CDR3nt: TGTGCCAGCAGTTTATGGGGGACTAGCGGGGTGGGGAAGGCCAAAAACATTCAGTACTTC
CDR3aa: CASSLWGTSGVGKAKNIQYF
v_gene: TRBV28
abundance: .
j_gene: TRBJ2-4
d_gene: TRBD2

CDR3nt: TGCGCCAGCAACCACGGAGGGGCTAGCGGAAAGGGTGAGCAGTTCTTC
CDR3aa: CASNHGGASGKGEQFF
v_gene: TRBV5-1
abundance: once
j_gene: TRBJ2-1
d_gene: TRBD2

CDR3nt: TGTGCCAGCAGCACTGCTCGCGGGCCTGTCTACGAGCAGTACTTC
CDR3aa: CASSTARGPVYEQYF
v_gene: TRBV7-3
abundance: .
j_gene: TRBJ2-7
d_gene: .

CDR3nt: TGTGCCAGCAGTTACTCGTTGACTCAGGGGGAGCGGGAAGCCTACGAGCAGTACTTC
CDR3aa: CASSYSLTQGEREAYEQYF
v_gene: TRBV6-2/TRBV6-3
abundance: .
j_gene: TRBJ2-7
d_gene: .

CDR3nt: TGTGCCAGCAGCCTTTCCGGGACTAGCGGGAGGGCCTCGAATACGCAGTATTTT
CDR3aa: CASSLSGTSGRASNTQYF
v_gene: TRBV7-3
abundance: .
j_gene: TRBJ2-3
d_gene: TRBD2

CDR3nt: TGTGCCAGCAGTGTTCGGCTAGCGGGAGGGGGGATGAGCACAGATACGCAGTATTTT
CDR3aa: CASSVRLAGGGMSTDTQYF
v_gene: TRBV6-1
abundance: few
j_gene: TRBJ2-3
d_gene: TRBD2

CDR3nt: TGTGCCAGCAGTTACACTGATCAGCCCCAGCATTTT
CDR3aa: CASSYTDQPQHF
v_gene: TRBV6-6
abundance: .
j_gene: TRBJ1-5
d_gene: .

CDR3nt: TGTGCCAGCAGGAGGGACAGGGGGTCTGAGCAGTACTTC
CDR3aa: CASRRDRGSEQYF
v_gene: TRBV3-1/TRBV3-2
abundance: .
j_gene: TRBJ2-7
d_gene: TRBD1

CDR3nt: TGTGCCAGTAGTATCGGGTTTCTGGGGAGGAACACCGGGGAGCTGTTTTTT
CDR3aa: CASSIGFLGRNTGELFF
v_gene: TRBV19
abundance: .
j_gene: TRBJ2-2
d_gene: .

CDR3nt: TGTGCCAGCAGTGGGGACAGGAGCACTGTCGGTTCACCCCTCCACTTT
CDR3aa: CASSGDRSTVGSPLHF
v_gene: TRBV6-1
abundance: .
j_gene: TRBJ1-6
d_gene: TRBD1

CDR3nt: TGTGCCAGCAGTGGGACAGGCGATGGCTACACCTTC
CDR3aa: CASSGTGDGYTF
v_gene: TRBV2
abundance: .
j_gene: TRBJ1-2
d_gene: TRBD1

CDR3nt: TGTGCCTGGAGTCCCCCCCGGACTAGCGGGACCTACGAGCAGTACTTC
CDR3aa: CAWSPPRTSGTYEQYF
v_gene: TRBV30
abundance: .
j_gene: TRBJ2-7
d_gene: TRBD2

CDR3nt: TGTGCCAGCAGCTCACGCGGGAGTCTTCTCTACGAGCAGTACTTC
CDR3aa: CASSSRGSLLYEQYF
v_gene: TRBV5-4
abundance: few
j_gene: TRBJ2-7
d_gene: TRBD2

CDR3nt: TGTGCCAGCAGCCGGATTCGTGGACTAGCAAATGAGCAGTTCTTC
CDR3aa: CASSRIRGLANEQFF
v_gene: TRBV7-3
abundance: .
j_gene: TRBJ2-1
d_gene: TRBD2

CDR3nt: TGTGCCAGCTCACCGGGACAGGGTAATTCACCCCTCCACTTT
CDR3aa: CASSPGQGNSPLHF
v_gene: TRBV18
abundance: few
j_gene: TRBJ1-6
d_gene: TRBD1

CDR3nt: TGTGCCAGTAATATAAGACCCGGGACATATCTTCAGCCCCAGCATTTT
CDR3aa: CASNIRPGTYLQPQHF
v_gene: TRBV19
abundance: once
j_gene: TRBJ1-5
d_gene: .

CDR3nt: TGCGCCAGCAGCTTACGGACAGGTGGGGCGTACGAGCAGTACTTC
CDR3aa: CASSLRTGGAYEQYF
v_gene: TRBV5-1
abundance: .
j_gene: TRBJ2-7
d_gene: TRBD1

CDR3nt: TGTGCCAGCAGTCGTCCTCAAAATGGGGTCTACGAGCAGTACTTC
CDR3aa: CASSRPQNGVYEQYF
v_gene: TRBV6-5
abundance: .
j_gene: TRBJ2-7
d_gene: .

CDR3nt: TGTGCCAGTAGTATGGCGGGAGAGGCTTATGACGAGCAGTACTTC
CDR3aa: CASSMAGEAYDEQYF
v_gene: TRBV19
abundance: .
j_gene: TRBJ2-7
d_gene: TRBD2

CDR3nt: TGTGCCAGTAGTATGAGGGACTCGAGGTACGAGCAGTACTTC
CDR3aa: CASSMRDSRYEQYF
v_gene: TRBV19
abundance: once
j_gene: TRBJ2-7
d_gene: .

CDR3nt: TGTGCCAGCAGCACTACAATAGCGGGAGTAAGCGAGACCCAGTACTTC
CDR3aa: CASSTTIAGVSETQYF
v_gene: TRBV13
abundance: .
j_gene: TRBJ2-5
d_gene: TRBD2

CDR3nt: TGTGCCAGCAGCGTAGTCCCGGGAGTTAGCACAGATACGCAGTATTTT
CDR3aa: CASSVVPGVSTDTQYF
v_gene: TRBV9
abundance: .
j_gene: TRBJ2-3
d_gene: .

CDR3nt: TGTGCCTGGTACGACAGGTACACTGAAGCTTTCTTT
CDR3aa: CAWYDRYTEAFF
v_gene: TRBV30
abundance: .
j_gene: TRBJ1-1
d_gene: .

CDR3nt: TGTGCCAGCTCGATCAGGGTTTTCTACCCTGAAGCTTTCTTT
CDR3aa: CASSIRVFYPEAFF
v_gene: TRBV28
abundance: .
j_gene: TRBJ1-1
d_gene: .

CDR3nt: TGTGCCTGGAGTGGACTAGCGGGAGGGCTCAGTGAGCAGTTCTTC
CDR3aa: CAWSGLAGGLSEQFF
v_gene: TRBV30
abundance: .
j_gene: TRBJ2-1
d_gene: TRBD2

CDR3nt: TGTGCCAGCATAGCGGGAGTTTTCCCAGATACGCAGTATTTT
CDR3aa: CASIAGVFPDTQYF
v_gene: TRBV7-8
abundance: .
j_gene: TRBJ2-3
d_gene: TRBD2

CDR3nt: TGTGCCAGCAGTCGCATCGGACTACCCGAGTACTTC
CDR3aa: CASSRIGLPEYF
v_gene: TRBV7-2
abundance: few
j_gene: TRBJ2-7
d_gene: .

CDR3nt: TGTGCCAGCAGCCCCAGGGTTAACACCGGGGAGCTGTTTTTT
CDR3aa: CASSPRVNTGELFF
v_gene: TRBV5-6
abundance: .
j_gene: TRBJ2-2
d_gene: .

CDR3nt: TGTGCCAGCAGCTCCCGGGACAGGGATTCACCCCTCCACTTT
CDR3aa: CASSSRDRDSPLHF
v_gene: TRBV11-2
abundance: .
j_gene: TRBJ1-6
d_gene: TRBD1

CDR3nt: TGCGCCAGCAGCCAAGTCCCTCCGCACCCGAGCGCTAATTCACCCCTCCACTTT
CDR3aa: CASSQVPPHPSANSPLHF
v_gene: TRBV4-1
abundance: .
j_gene: TRBJ1-6
d_gene: .

CDR3nt: TGTGCCAGCAGTTACCGGGAGAACACTGAAGCTTTCTTT
CDR3aa: CASSYRENTEAFF
v_gene: TRBV27
abundance: once
j_gene: TRBJ1-1
d_gene: .

CDR3nt: TGCGCCAGCAGCCAATCCGGGACTAAGGAGACCCAGTACTTC
CDR3aa: CASSQSGTKETQYF
v_gene: TRBV4-1
abundance: .
j_gene: TRBJ2-5
d_gene: TRBD2

CDR3nt: TGTGCCAGCAGTAGGGGACACATCTACGAGCAGTACTTC
CDR3aa: CASSRGHIYEQYF
v_gene: TRBV27
abundance: .
j_gene: TRBJ2-7
d_gene: .

CDR3nt: TGCGCCAGCGGCAGTCTCTCTTTTTCGACGGCTAGCACAGATACGCAGTATTTT
CDR3aa: CASGSLSFSTASTDTQYF
v_gene: TRBV23-1
abundance: .
j_gene: TRBJ2-3
d_gene: .

CDR3nt: TGTGCCAGCAGCCAGCAGACTAGCCAAGAGACCCAGTACTTC
CDR3aa: CASSQQTSQETQYF
v_gene: TRBV3-1/TRBV3-2
abundance: once
j_gene: TRBJ2-5
d_gene: .

CDR3nt: TGTGCCAGCAGTGAAGGGACTATCCAAGAGACCCAGTACTTC
CDR3aa: CASSEGTIQETQYF
v_gene: TRBV2
abundance: once
j_gene: TRBJ2-5
d_gene: .

CDR3nt: TGTGCCAGTAGTATAAAACCAGGGGGCAGAAATCAGCCCCAGCATTTT
CDR3aa: CASSIKPGGRNQPQHF
v_gene: TRBV19
abundance: .
j_gene: TRBJ1-5
d_gene: TRBD1

CDR3nt: TGTGCCACCAGTGAGTTGGGACAGGGGGAAGGAGAAGCTTTCTTT
CDR3aa: CATSELGQGEGEAFF
v_gene: TRBV24-1
abundance: .
j_gene: TRBJ1-1
d_gene: TRBD1

CDR3nt: TGTGCCAGCAGCTTAGTAGGGAGTGGCTACGAGCAGTACTTC
CDR3aa: CASSLVGSGYEQYF
v_gene: TRBV7-2
abundance: .
j_gene: TRBJ2-7
d_gene: .

CDR3nt: TGTGCCAGCAAGAATAGCAGGAATGAGCAGTTCTTC
CDR3aa: CASKNSRNEQFF
v_gene: TRBV6-5
abundance: once
j_gene: TRBJ2-1
d_gene: .

CDR3nt: TGTGCCAGCAGCACGACGGCCAGCACAGATACGCAGTATTTT
CDR3aa: CASSTTASTDTQYF
v_gene: TRBV9
abundance: .
j_gene: TRBJ2-3
d_gene: .

CDR3nt: TGTGCCAGCAGCCCCGTGAACACTCCCTACGAGCAGTACTTC
CDR3aa: CASSPVNTPYEQYF
v_gene: TRBV7-2
abundance: .
j_gene: TRBJ2-7
d_gene: .

CDR3nt: TGTGCCAGTAAAGGGACAGGGATTTACAATGAGCAGTTCTTC
CDR3aa: CASKGTGIYNEQFF
v_gene: TRBV2
abundance: .
j_gene: TRBJ2-1
d_gene: TRBD1

CDR3nt: TGTGCCAGCAGTGTAGCGGGAGGGGTGATTTTTGACAATGAGCAGTTCTTC
CDR3aa: CASSVAGGVIFDNEQFF
v_gene: TRBV27
abundance: .
j_gene: TRBJ2-1
d_gene: TRBD2

CDR3nt: TGTGCCAGCAGCTTTGTACGGGCAGGGGAGATCTACGAGCAGTACTTC
CDR3aa: CASSFVRAGEIYEQYF
v_gene: TRBV5-8
abundance: .
j_gene: TRBJ2-7
d_gene: .

CDR3nt: TGTGCCAGCAGCACCCCTAGCTCTAGCACAGATACGCAGTATTTT
CDR3aa: CASSTPSSSTDTQYF
v_gene: TRBV6-5
abundance: .
j_gene: TRBJ2-3
d_gene: .

CDR3nt: TGTGCCAGCAGTCCCGGGACAGGGACCACCTACGAGCAGTACTTC
CDR3aa: CASSPGTGTTYEQYF
v_gene: TRBV28
abundance: .
j_gene: TRBJ2-7
d_gene: TRBD1